These 32 T cell receptor beta chains came from one sample sequenced in a study of T cells in Graves' hyperthyroidism and ophthalmopathy. From RNA transcripts, TCR beta CDR3 regions were amplified. The TCR CDR3 was amplified in a first-round RT-PCR using the HTBI primer set. Each CDR3 protein is one row after TCRdb ran MiXCR on the multiplex PCR reads. The profile covers roughly 500,000 distinct CDR3 sequences, with just over 45% appearing a single time and over 15% taken by the ten largest. Input material: peripheral blood or thyroid tissue (not recorded which). These receptors were taken from an adult woman with Graves' disease, either hyperthyroidism or ophthalmopathy (not recorded which).

The rearrangement links TRBV12-3 or TRBV12-4 to TRBJ1-5; D is ambiguous. The V end was cut by 7 bases, the J end by 5 bases, with 12 bases between. The CDR3 length is 13 residues. The CDR3 coding sequence is TGTGCCAGCACTTCGCTGGGAGATCAGCCCCAGCATTTT. Protein: CASTSLGDQPQHF.

This chain links TRBV19 with TRBJ2-6; D is ambiguous. The CDR3 totals 14 residues. V lost 5 bases and J 4 bases, leaving 9 bases between the germline ends. In germline, CDR1 is LNHDA, CDR2 SQIVND (reference sequence). In DNA, the CDR3 is TGTGCCAGTAGTGACCTCCCGGGGGCCAACGTCCTGACTTTC. Amino acids: CASSDLPGANVLTF.

The chain carries TRBV29-1 and TRBJ1-4; D is unresolved. CDR3 size: 11 residues. The germline V gene encodes CDR1 SQVTM and CDR2 ANQGSEA. Trimming pared 4 bases from V and 7 bases from J, leaving 7 bases between. In nucleotides, the CDR3 is TGCAGCGTTGGAGGAGGTGAAAAACTGTTTTTT. Amino acids: CSVGGGEKLFF.

This clonotype occurred many times. The J gene is TRBJ2-7, the V gene TRBV5-1; D uncertain. From germline, CDR1 is SGHRS and CDR2 YFSETQ. This CDR3 region has 12 residues. V was trimmed by 4 bases and J by 5 bases, leaving 10 bases between them. The CDR3 bases are TGCGCCAGCAGCCTTGGACCGAACGAGCAGTACTTC. As protein: CASSLGPNEQYF.

The chain recombines TRBV7-2 with TRBJ1-5; 7 nucleotides match TRBD1. V was pared by 8 bases and J by 6 bases, with 7 bases of the junction left unmatched. Germline-derived CDR1 and CDR2 are SGHTA and FQGNSA. The CDR3 covers 13 residues. CDR3 amino acids: CASGDRVGQPQHF. In DNA, the CDR3 is TGTGCCAGCGGCGACAGGGTCGGTCAGCCCCAGCATTTT.

The sample holds many counts of this clonotype. V is TRBV12-3 or TRBV12-4 and J is TRBJ1-2; no clear D. CDR3 length: 13 amino acids. V lost 6 bases and J 8 bases, leaving 16 bases between the germline ends. CDR3 sequence reads: CASSRDGRRGYTF. CDR3 coding DNA: TGTGCCAGCAGCCGGGATGGACGGCGCGGCTACACCTTC.

Ten or more counts support this clonotype. V usage is TRBV7-8 and J usage is TRBJ1-1, with TRBD1 matching 7 bases. The CDR3 is made up of 15 amino acids. The germline V gene has CDR1 SGHVS and CDR2 FQNEAQ. V was pared by 5 bases and J by 4 bases, with 10 bases of the junction left unmatched. The CDR3 DNA is TGTGCCAGCAGCCGAATACGGACAGGAGGCACTGAAGCTTTCTTT. The encoded protein is CASSRIRTGGTEAFF.

As concerns this clonotype: One end of the junction varies from germline; a read error may be responsible. This rearrangement joins TRBV5-5 to TRBJ1-1, with TRBD1 identical over 7 bases. The CDR3 extends over 11 amino acids. Germline V gene lookup returns CDR1 SGHKS and CDR2 YYEKEE (reference sequence). In DNA form, the CDR3 reads TGCGTCAGCAGCTTGGGGACAGTCTCTTTCTTT. Translating it yields CVSSLGTVSFF.

This clonotype was observed at least ten times. The CDR3 DNA sequence: TGCAGTGCTAGCCCAAGCCTGGGGGTTACCTACGAGCAGTACTTC. Protein: CSASPSLGVTYEQYF. The gene calls are TRBV20-1 and TRBJ2-7; D could derive from TRBD1 or TRBD2 (5 bases each). V was pared by 3 bases and J by 2 bases, with 17 bases between. The germline CDR1 and CDR2 sequences are DFQATT and SNEGSKA (reference sequence). The CDR3 runs to 15 residues.

Turning to this clonotype: Sequence at one end of the junction differs from germline and may be a read error. V usage is TRBV7-8 and J usage is TRBJ1-6, with D possibly being TRBD1 (5 bases). Per germline, CDR1 SGHVS and CDR2 FQNEAQ. The CDR3 runs to 18 residues. The DNA for the CDR3 is TGTGTCAGCAGCTTAGGGGCGGCTACTACCAAAACGAATCCACCCCTCCACTTT. Amino acids: CVSSLGAATTKTNPPLHF.

This chain connects TRBV25-1 to TRBJ2-1; 9 positions agree with TRBD1. CDR3 size: 16 residues. The V gene end was trimmed by 8 bases and the J gene end by 2 bases; junction bases not matched to a gene: 10. Looked up from germline, CDR1 is MGHDK and CDR2 is SYGVNS. The CDR3 sequence: CASRATGTGTYNEQFF. CDR3 sequence (DNA): TGTGCCAGCCGGGCCACCGGGACAGGGACCTACAATGAGCAGTTCTTC.

This clonotype has at least ten counts. V usage is TRBV11-2 and J usage is TRBJ1-3; D remains ambiguous. The CDR3 extends over 15 amino acids. Trimming pared 6 bases from V and 2 bases from J, leaving 14 bases between. Per the germline V gene, CDR1 is SGHAT and CDR2 is FQNNGV. This CDR3 is CASSLPTGAGNTIYF. The DNA for the CDR3 is TGTGCCAGCAGTTTACCCACTGGGGCTGGAAACACCATATATTTT. The full variable domain, its missing parts supplied by reference TRBV11-2 and TRBJ1-3, is EAGVAQSPRYKIIEKRQSVAFWCNPISGHATLYWYQQILGQGPKLLIQFQNNGVVDDSQLPKDRFSAERLKGVDSTLKIQPAKLEDSAVYLCASSLPTGAGNTIYFGEGSWLTVV.

In its sample, this clonotype was seen many times. This chain uses TRBV5-4 with TRBJ2-6; 8 positions agree with TRBD2. Germline trimming cut 6 bases from V and 0 bases from J; bases unmatched to any gene: 8. The CDR3 is 17 amino acids. Germline V gene data show CDR1 as SGHNT and CDR2 as YYREEE (reference sequence). The CDR3 here is CASNEDGRDSGANVLTF. The CDR3 region has the DNA TGTGCCAGCAACGAAGACGGGAGGGACTCTGGGGCCAACGTCCTGACTTTC.

The genes are TRBV7-2 and TRBJ1-4; D unclear. This CDR3 has 15 residues. Trimming removed 8 bases at V and 2 bases at J, with 15 bases between. Germline V CDR1 and CDR2: SGHTA, FQGNSA. CDR3: CASQLGSWTNEKLFF. The CDR3 coding sequence is TGTGCCAGCCAGCTGGGATCGTGGACTAATGAAAAACTGTTTTTT. The whole variable domain, remainder taken from reference TRBV7-2 and TRBJ1-4, is GAGVSQSPSNKVTEKGKDVELRCDPISGHTALYWYRQSLGQGLEFLIYFQGNSAPDKSGLPSDRFSAERTGGSVSTLTIQRTQQEDSAVYLCASQLGSWTNEKLFFGSGTQLSVL.

In this sample, this clonotype turned up many times. V and J are TRBV2 and TRBJ2-5, with D perhaps assigned TRBD1 or TRBD2 (5 bases each). The germline CDR1 and CDR2 sequences are SNHLY and FYNNEI. Trimming left V 11 bases short and J 2 bases short, with 12 bases between. This CDR3 region has 12 residues. For the CDR3, the DNA is TGTGCCGGCCAGGGAGAGCAAGAGACCCAGTACTTC. Translation: CAGQGEQETQYF.

V usage is TRBV10-3 and J usage is TRBJ2-5; TRBD1 agrees at 8 bases. Germline CDR1 and CDR2: ENHRY and SYGVKD. After removal of 2 bases from V and 5 bases from J, the junction contained 4 bases not matched to a gene. This CDR3 is built from 14 residues. CDR3 sequence reads: CAISEEGQEETQYF. The DNA of the CDR3 is TGTGCCATCAGTGAGGAGGGACAGGAGGAGACCCAGTACTTC.

This clonotype has at least ten counts. This rearrangement joins TRBV5-1 to TRBJ2-7; D gene uncertain. This CDR3 contains 13 residues. Germline values: CDR1 SGHRS, CDR2 YFSETQ. V was cut by 5 bases and J by 3 bases, with 12 bases left in between. DNA of the CDR3: TGCGCCAGCAGTAGAGGCTTCTACTACGAGCAGTACTTC. As protein: CASSRGFYYEQYF.

This chain links TRBV18 with TRBJ1-3; D is perhaps TRBD1 (5 bases). CDR3 length: 15 residues. Germline V gene data show CDR1 as KGHSH and CDR2 as LQKENI. V lost 4 bases to trimming and J lost 0 bases, with 10 bases between them. The CDR3 spells CASSHRQSSGNTIYF. DNA for the CDR3: TGTGCCAGCTCACACCGACAGAGCTCTGGAAACACCATATATTTT. Looking up the rest from reference TRBV18 and TRBJ1-3 gives the full variable domain: NAGVMQNPRHLVRRRGQEARLRCSPMKGHSHVYWYRQLPEEGLKFMVYLQKENIIDESGMPKERFSAEFPKEGPSILRIQQVVRGDSAAYFCASSHRQSSGNTIYFGEGSWLTVV.

This clonotype was seen at least ten times. V gene TRBV10-3 combines with J gene TRBJ1-1; unclear D gene. The CDR3 loop spans 13 amino acids. Trimming took off 5 bases at V and 2 bases at J, with 9 bases between the two ends. CDR1 ENHRY and CDR2 SYGVKD come from the germline V gene. The CDR3: CAISTNPNTEAFF. CDR3 in DNA: TGTGCCATCAGTACTAACCCCAACACTGAAGCTTTCTTT.

The rearrangement uses TRBV7-9 and TRBJ1-2; D perhaps matches TRBD1 (6 bases). The V gene's germline CDR1 is SEHNR and CDR2 FQNEAQ (reference sequence). This CDR3 region has 13 residues. V lost 4 bases and J 12 bases, leaving 18 bases between the germline ends. As DNA, the CDR3 is TGTGCCAGCAGCTGGACAGCTAACTATGGTCACACCTTC. It codes for CASSWTANYGHTF.

The CDR3 nucleotides read TGTGCCAGCAGTGAAGGGACAGGGGACGATTCACCCCTCCACTTT. Residues: CASSEGTGDDSPLHF. The chain uses TRBV25-1 and TRBJ1-6; 10 nucleotides line up with TRBD1. V trimming: 2 bases; J trimming: 8 bases; junction bases outside the gene matches: 3. Germline V gene lookup returns CDR1 MGHDK and CDR2 SYGVNS. This CDR3 contains 15 residues.

V and J are TRBV20-1 and TRBJ1-2; D possibly corresponds to TRBD1 (5 bases). Trimming removed 4 bases from V and 5 bases from J, with 14 bases in between. CDR1 is DFQATT and CDR2 is SNEGSKA in the germline V gene (reference sequence). The length of the CDR3 is 13 residues. In nucleotides, the CDR3 is TGCAGTGCTACGTCGGGACCAGTATATGGCTACACCTTC. Protein sequence: CSATSGPVYGYTF.

This clonotype was observed once. The chain joins TRBV7-9 to TRBJ2-6; D not certain. The CDR3 length is 18 residues. CDR1 SEHNR and CDR2 FQNEAQ come from the germline V gene (reference sequence). The V and J ends lost 1 base and 2 bases respectively, with 15 bases between them. The CDR3 region is CASSLGAGTITGANVLTF. CDR3 DNA sequence: TGTGCCAGCAGCTTAGGGGCAGGAACGATAACTGGGGCCAACGTCCTGACTTTC.

The J gene is TRBJ1-1, the V gene TRBV29-1, with D possibly being TRBD1 (6 bases). From germline, CDR1 is SQVTM and CDR2 ANQGSEA. Trimming took 3 bases from V and 10 from J, leaving 15 bases between them. The length of the CDR3 is 12 residues. This CDR3 reads CSVDGGLGGAFF. Here the CDR3 DNA reads TGCAGCGTTGATGGGGGGCTAGGGGGAGCTTTCTTT.

The V call is TRBV20-1, the J call TRBJ1-6; 10 nucleotides agree with TRBD1. Unmatched junction bases numbered 10, after V lost 6 bases and J lost 8 bases. The CDR3 runs to 15 residues. Germline V lookup: CDR1 DFQATT, CDR2 SNEGSKA (reference sequence). CDR3 protein: CSAWTGGGGHSPLHF. CDR3 coding DNA: TGCAGTGCCTGGACAGGGGGGGGGGGGCATTCACCCCTCCACTTT.

This clonotype was picked up a small number of times. The gene calls are TRBV7-9 and TRBJ1-2; 9 bases are a match to TRBD1. Trimming took 7 bases from V and 10 from J; bases not matched to a gene: 7. CDR1 is SEHNR, CDR2 FQNEAQ, per germline (reference sequence). The CDR3 runs 12 residues. CDR3 coding DNA: TGTGCCAGCAACCCGGGACAGGGAGCCTACACCTTC. Its translation is CASNPGQGAYTF.

V usage is TRBV20-1 and J usage is TRBJ2-7, with D tentatively TRBD2 (6 bases). The CDR3 runs to 13 residues. CDR1 and CDR2 from the germline V gene are DFQATT and SNEGSKA (reference sequence). In nucleotides, the CDR3 is TGCAGCGTAAGACTAGACGCCTACTACGAGCAGTACTTC. As protein: CSVRLDAYYEQYF.

The chain links TRBV20-1 to TRBJ2-7; no clear D gene. Germline V gene lookup returns CDR1 DFQATT and CDR2 SNEGSKA (reference sequence). This CDR3 has 12 residues. V was trimmed by 6 bases and J by 2 bases, leaving 11 bases between them. CDR3 DNA: TGCAGTGCAATCGCCGGCCCCTACGAGCAGTACTTC. Protein sequence: CSAIAGPYEQYF.

This chain uses TRBV7-6 with TRBJ1-2; the D gene is possibly TRBD1 (5 bases). The CDR3 consists of 12 residues. Trimming cost V 5 bases and J 6 bases, with 10 bases left between them. The germline V gene encodes CDR1 SGHVS and CDR2 FNYEAQ. For the CDR3, the DNA is TGTGCCAGCAGCCCCTACAGGAATGGCTACACCTTC. Translating gives CASSPYRNGYTF.

Turning to this clonotype: The junction and the germline gene differ at one end; a read error may be behind it. The V call is TRBV10-2, the J call TRBJ1-2, with TRBD1 matching over 9 bases. Germline values: CDR1 WSHSY, CDR2 SAAADI. The CDR3 consists of 16 residues. CDR3 in amino acids: CASSDRYSGQGIGYTF. The CDR3 nucleotides read TGTGCCAGCAGCGACAGATACTCCGGACAGGGGATCGGCTACACCTTC.

This chain uses TRBV7-6 with TRBJ2-7; TRBD2 agrees at 9 bases. Germline V gene data show CDR1 as SGHVS and CDR2 as FNYEAQ. Trimming at V came to 3 bases and at J to 3 bases, leaving 6 bases not matched to a gene. The CDR3 contains 15 residues. The CDR3 DNA reads TGTGCCAGCAGCTTGGCTAGCGGGGCGTTCTACGAGCAGTACTTC. Its protein product is CASSLASGAFYEQYF.

Here the CDR3 DNA reads TGCAGCTCCTGGGGGGGCACCGGCTATGGCTACACCTTC. It yields the protein CSSWGGTGYGYTF. The genes are TRBV29-1 and TRBJ1-2; D perhaps matches TRBD1 (6 bases). V gave up 8 bases and J gave up 4 bases, with 17 bases separating them. The CDR3 sequence is 13 residues long. Looked up from germline, CDR1 is SQVTM and CDR2 is ANQGSEA.